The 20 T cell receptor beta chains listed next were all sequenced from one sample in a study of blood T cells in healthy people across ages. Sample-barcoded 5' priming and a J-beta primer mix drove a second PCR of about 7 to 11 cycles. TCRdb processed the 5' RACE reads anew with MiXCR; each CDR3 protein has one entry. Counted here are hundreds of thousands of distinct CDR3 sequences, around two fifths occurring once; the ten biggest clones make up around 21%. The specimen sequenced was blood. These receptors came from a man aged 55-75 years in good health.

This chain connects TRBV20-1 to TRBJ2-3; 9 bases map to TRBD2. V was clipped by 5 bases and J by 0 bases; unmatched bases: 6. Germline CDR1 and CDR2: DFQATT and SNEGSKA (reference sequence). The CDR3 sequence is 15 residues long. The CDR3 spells CSAGGGGESTDTQYF. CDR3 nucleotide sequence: TGCAGTGCTGGAGGCGGGGGGGAAAGCACAGATACGCAGTATTTT.

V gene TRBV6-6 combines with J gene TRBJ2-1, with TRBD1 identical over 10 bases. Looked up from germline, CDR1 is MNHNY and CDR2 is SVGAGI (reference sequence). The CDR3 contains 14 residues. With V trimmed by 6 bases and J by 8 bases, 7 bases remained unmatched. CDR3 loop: CASRRQGATDEQFF. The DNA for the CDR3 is TGTGCCAGCAGAAGACAGGGGGCGACGGATGAGCAGTTCTTC.

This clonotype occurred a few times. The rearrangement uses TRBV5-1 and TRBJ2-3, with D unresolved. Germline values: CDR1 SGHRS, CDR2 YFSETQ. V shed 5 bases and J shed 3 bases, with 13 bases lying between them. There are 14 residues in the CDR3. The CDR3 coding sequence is TGCGCCAGCAGGATTCGGCCCGCGACAGATACGCAGTATTTT. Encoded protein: CASRIRPATDTQYF.

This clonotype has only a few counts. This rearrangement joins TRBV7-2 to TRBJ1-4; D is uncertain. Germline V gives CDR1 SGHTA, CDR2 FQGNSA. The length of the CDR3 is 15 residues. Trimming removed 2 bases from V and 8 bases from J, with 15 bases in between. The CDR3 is CASSLSDLPGEKLFF. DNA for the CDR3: TGTGCCAGCAGCTTAAGTGACCTCCCGGGGGAAAAACTGTTTTTT.

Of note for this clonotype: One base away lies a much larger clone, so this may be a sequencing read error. CDR3 protein: CASSETRGGGQYF. In nucleotides, the CDR3 is TGTGCCAGCAGTGAAACCAGGGGAGGCGGGCAGTACTTC. The chain is built from TRBV6-1 and TRBJ2-7; either TRBD1 or TRBD2 may supply D (6 bases each). Germline CDR1 is MNHNS and CDR2 is SASEGT. The V gene lost 2 bases and the J gene lost 9 bases, with 14 bases spanning the gap. The CDR3 spans 13 residues.

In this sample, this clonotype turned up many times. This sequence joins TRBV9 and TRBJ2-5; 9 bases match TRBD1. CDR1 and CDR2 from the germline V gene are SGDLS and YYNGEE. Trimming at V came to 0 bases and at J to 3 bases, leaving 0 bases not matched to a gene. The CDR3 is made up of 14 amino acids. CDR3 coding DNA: TGTGCCAGCAGCGTAGGACAGGGGGAAGAGACCCAGTACTTC. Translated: CASSVGQGEETQYF.

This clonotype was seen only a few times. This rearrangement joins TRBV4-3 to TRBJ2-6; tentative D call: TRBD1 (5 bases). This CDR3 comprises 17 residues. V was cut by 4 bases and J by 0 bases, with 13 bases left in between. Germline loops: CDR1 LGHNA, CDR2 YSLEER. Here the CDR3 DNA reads TGCGCCAGCAGCCGCTTCTTCCAGGGCTCTGGGGCCAACGTCCTGACTTTC. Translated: CASSRFFQGSGANVLTF.

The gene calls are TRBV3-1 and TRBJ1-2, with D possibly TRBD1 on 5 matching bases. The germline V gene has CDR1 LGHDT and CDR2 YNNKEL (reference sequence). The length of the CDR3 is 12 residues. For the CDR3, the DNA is TGTGGGACCGGGACGGCCTATGGAGGCTACACCTTC. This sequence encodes CGTGTAYGGYTF.

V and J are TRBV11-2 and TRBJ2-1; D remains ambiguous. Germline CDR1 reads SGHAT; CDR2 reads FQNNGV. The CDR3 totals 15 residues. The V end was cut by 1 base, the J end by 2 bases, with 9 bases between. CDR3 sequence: CASSLGLGTYNEQFF. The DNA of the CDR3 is TGTGCCAGCAGCTTAGGTTTGGGGACCTACAATGAGCAGTTCTTC.

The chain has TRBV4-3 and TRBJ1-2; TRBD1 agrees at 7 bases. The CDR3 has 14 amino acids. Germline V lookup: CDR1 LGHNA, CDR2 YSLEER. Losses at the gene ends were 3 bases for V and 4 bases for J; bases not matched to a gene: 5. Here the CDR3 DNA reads TGCGCCAGCAGCCACGGCGACAGGGTCTATGGCTACACCTTC. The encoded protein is CASSHGDRVYGYTF.

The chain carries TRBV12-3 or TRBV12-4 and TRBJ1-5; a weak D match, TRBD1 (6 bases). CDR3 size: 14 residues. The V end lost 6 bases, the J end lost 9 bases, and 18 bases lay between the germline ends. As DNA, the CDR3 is TGTGCCAGCAGACCGCAACAGGGAGGGTCGCCCCAGCATTTT. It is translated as CASRPQQGGSPQHF.

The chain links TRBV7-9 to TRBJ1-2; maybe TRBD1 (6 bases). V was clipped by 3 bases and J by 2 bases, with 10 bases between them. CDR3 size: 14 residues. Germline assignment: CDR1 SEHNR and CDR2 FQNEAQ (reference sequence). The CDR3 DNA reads TGTGCCAGCAGCTTCCGACAGGAAAACTATGGCTACACCTTC. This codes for CASSFRQENYGYTF.

The CDR3 DNA is TGTGCCAGCAGCGAGGGGGGGATCTCGAATCAGCCCCAGCATTTT. Translation: CASSEGGISNQPQHF. This chain connects TRBV9 to TRBJ1-5, with D tentatively TRBD1 (6 bases). CDR1 and CDR2 (germline): SGDLS, YYNGEE. V lost 3 bases and J 4 bases, leaving 14 bases between the germline ends. The CDR3 length is 15 residues.

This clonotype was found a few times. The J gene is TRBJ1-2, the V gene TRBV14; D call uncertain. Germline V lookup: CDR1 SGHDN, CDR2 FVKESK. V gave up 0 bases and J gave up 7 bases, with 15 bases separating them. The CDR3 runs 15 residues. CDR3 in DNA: TGTGCCAGCAGCCAAGATCTAGGCCGCGGAAGTGGCTACACCTTC. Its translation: CASSQDLGRGSGYTF.

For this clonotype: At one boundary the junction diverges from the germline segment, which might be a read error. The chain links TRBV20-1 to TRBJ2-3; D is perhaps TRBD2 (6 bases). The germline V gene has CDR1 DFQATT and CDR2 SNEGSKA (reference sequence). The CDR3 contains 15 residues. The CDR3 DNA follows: TGCAGTGCTAGAGAACGCGGGGCAAATTCAGATACGCCGTATTTT. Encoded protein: CSARERGANSDTPYF.

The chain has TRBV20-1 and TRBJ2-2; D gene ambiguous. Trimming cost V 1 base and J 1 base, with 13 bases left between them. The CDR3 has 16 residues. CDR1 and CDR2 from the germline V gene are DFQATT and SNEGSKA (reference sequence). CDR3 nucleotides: TGCAGTGCTAGAGGGGCAGGCCATCGGAACACCGGGGAGCTGTTTTTT. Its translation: CSARGAGHRNTGELFF.

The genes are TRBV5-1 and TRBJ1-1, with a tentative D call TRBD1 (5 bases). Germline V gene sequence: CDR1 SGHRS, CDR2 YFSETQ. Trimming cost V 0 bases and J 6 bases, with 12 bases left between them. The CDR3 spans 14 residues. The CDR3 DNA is TGCGCCAGCAGCTTGGTAGGCAGGGCCCCTGAAGCTTTCTTT. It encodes CASSLVGRAPEAFF.

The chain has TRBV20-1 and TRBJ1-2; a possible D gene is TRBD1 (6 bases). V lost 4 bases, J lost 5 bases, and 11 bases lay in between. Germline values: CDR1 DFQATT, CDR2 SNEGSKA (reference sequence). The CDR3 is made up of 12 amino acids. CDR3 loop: CSAKGGHYGYTF. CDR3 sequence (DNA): TGCAGTGCTAAAGGGGGACATTATGGCTACACCTTC.

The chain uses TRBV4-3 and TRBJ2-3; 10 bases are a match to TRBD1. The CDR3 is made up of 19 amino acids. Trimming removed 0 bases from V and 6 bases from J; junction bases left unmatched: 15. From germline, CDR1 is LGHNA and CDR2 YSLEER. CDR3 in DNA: TGCGCCAGCAGCCAAGATTTCTCCACGGACAGGGGGTATAGGGATACGCAGTATTTT. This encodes CASSQDFSTDRGYRDTQYF.

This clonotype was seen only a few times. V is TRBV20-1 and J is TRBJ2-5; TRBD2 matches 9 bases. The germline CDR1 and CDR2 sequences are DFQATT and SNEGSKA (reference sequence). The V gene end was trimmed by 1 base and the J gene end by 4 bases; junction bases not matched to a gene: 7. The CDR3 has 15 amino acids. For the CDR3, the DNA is TGCAGTGCTAGAGGGCTAGCGGGGCCCAGAGAGACCCAGTACTTC. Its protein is CSARGLAGPRETQYF.